The 10 T cell receptor beta chains given below trace back to one sample, sequenced in a study of PD-1 blockade in classical Hodgkin lymphoma. As to time point: cycle 4 day 1 (C4D1), after more than five weeks of nivolumab. Each patient experienced a relapse that followed autologous stem cell transplantation, and brentuximab vedotin exposure varied. With magnetic negative selection, CD4+ T cells were purified from PBMCs that had been thawed. Here immunoSEQ multiplex PCR was the method, and the copy in TCRdb shows in-frame clones only, minus some. This sample has 25,000 to 35,000 clones, with about 85% found just once. The material was CD4+ T cells from blood, obtained before the fourth cycle of nivolumab. Source of these receptors: a human donor with classical Hodgkin lymphoma.

The chain carries TRBV4-3 and TRBJ2-1; 9 nucleotides align to TRBD2. There are 19 residues in the CDR3. The J segment lost 0 bases and the V segment lost 0 bases, leaving 9 bases of the junction unmatched. CDR1 is LGHNA and CDR2 is YSLEER in the germline V gene. CDR3 amino acids: CASSQDLASGESSYNEQFF. CDR3 sequence (DNA): TGCGCCAGCAGCCAAGATCTGGCTAGCGGGGAGAGCTCCTACAATGAGCAGTTCTTC.

V and J are TRBV28 and TRBJ1-2; D is perhaps TRBD1 (5 bases). The V gene's germline CDR1 is MDHEN and CDR2 SYDVKM. This CDR3 is built from 15 residues. The V end was cut by 2 bases, the J end by 3 bases, with 13 bases between. The DNA of the CDR3 is TGTGCCAGCAGTTTAGGGACGGCTGGCCACTATGGCTACACCTTC. Protein product: CASSLGTAGHYGYTF.

The gene calls are TRBV7-9 and TRBJ2-5; 8 bases align to TRBD1. TRBJ2-7 matches the DNA end more closely, so the J call is doubtful. CDR3 length equals 15 residues. The germline gives CDR1 SEHNR, CDR2 FQNEAQ (reference sequence). CDR3 bases: TGTGCCAGCAGCTTAATGGGACAGGACTCCTACGAGCAGTACTTC. Its protein product is CASSLMGQDSYEQYF.

The chain recombines TRBV7-6 with TRBJ1-4, with 9 bases aligning to TRBD1. From germline, CDR1 is SGHVS and CDR2 FNYEAQ. The J segment lost 7 bases and the V segment lost 5 bases, leaving 5 bases of the junction unmatched. The CDR3 loop spans 14 amino acids. In nucleotides, the CDR3 is TGTGCCAGCAGCGCGGACAGGGGCAGTGAAAAACTGTTTTTT. It translates to CASSADRGSEKLFF.

The chain is built from TRBV28 and TRBJ1-2; 8 bases fit TRBD1. V was pared by 6 bases and J by 3 bases, with 9 bases of the junction left unmatched. This CDR3 is 15 amino acids long. The germline V gene has CDR1 MDHEN and CDR2 SYDVKM. The CDR3 region is CASRPPRGRDYGYTF. The CDR3 nucleotides read TGTGCCAGCAGACCACCCAGGGGGCGCGACTATGGCTACACCTTC.

V usage is TRBV5-6 and J usage is TRBJ1-5, with D possibly being TRBD1 (5 bases). CDR1 and CDR2 (germline): SGHDT, YYEEEE. Between the trimmed V and J ends, which lost 4 bases and 2 bases, there was a span of 19 bases. This CDR3 has 17 residues. The CDR3 DNA sequence: TGTGCCAGCAGCGAGGGCGGCAGGGACGTGCGCAATCAGCCCCAGCATTTT. Translated: CASSEGGRDVRNQPQHF. Using reference TRBV5-6 and TRBJ1-5 for the parts outside the CDR3, the full variable domain is DAGVTQSPTHLIKTRGQQVTLRCSPKSGHDTVSWYQQALGQGPQFIFQYYEEEERQRGNFPDRFSGHQFPNYSSELNVNALLLGDSALYLCASSEGGRDVRNQPQHFGDGTRLSIL.

The V and J genes are TRBV7-9 and TRBJ1-4; D may be TRBD1 (6 bases). The CDR3 spans 17 residues. V was cut by 2 bases and J by 0 bases, with 13 bases left in between. Per germline, CDR1 SEHNR and CDR2 FQNEAQ (reference sequence). The DNA of the CDR3 is TGTGCCAGCAGCTTAAGGGGGACACATACAACTAATGAAAAACTGTTTTTT. Translation gives CASSLRGTHTTNEKLFF.

The chain employs TRBV18 and TRBJ2-7; D uncertain. Per the germline V gene, CDR1 is KGHSH and CDR2 is LQKENI. The CDR3 extends over 15 amino acids. The V end lost 3 bases, the J end lost 4 bases, and 16 bases lay between the germline ends. The CDR3 protein is CASSPLSDAVYEQYF. CDR3 bases: TGTGCCAGCTCACCTTTATCCGACGCGGTGTACGAGCAGTACTTC. The variable domain in full, completed from reference TRBV18 and TRBJ2-7, reads NAGVMQNPRHLVRRRGQEARLRCSPMKGHSHVYWYRQLPEEGLKFMVYLQKENIIDESGMPKERFSAEFPKEGPSILRIQQVVRGDSAAYFCASSPLSDAVYEQYFGPGTRLTVT.

The chain has TRBV4-2 and TRBJ2-3, with D uncertain. The CDR3 loop spans 13 amino acids. V gave up 0 bases and J gave up 3 bases, with 4 bases separating them. From germline, CDR1 is LGHNA and CDR2 YNFKEQ. The chain's CDR3 is CASSQDFTDTQYF. The CDR3 coding sequence is TGTGCCAGCAGCCAAGATTTTACAGATACGCAGTATTTT.

A word on this clone: The junction differs from germline at one of its ends, possibly a read error. This chain uses TRBV6-5 with TRBJ2-7; TRBD1 is a possible D gene (6 bases). Germline V lookup: CDR1 MNHEY, CDR2 SVGAGI. This CDR3 region has 15 residues. CDR3 bases: TGTGCCAGCAGTTACGAGGGGGTCCCTACCTACGGGCAGTACTTC. Protein: CASSYEGVPTYGQYF.